Presented here are 2 T cell receptor beta chains from one specimen sequenced in a study of T cells in Graves' hyperthyroidism and ophthalmopathy (dated by TCRdb to the late 2010s). The library was made by multiplex PCR. Sequencing was performed on an Illumina HiSeq 2000. Amplification of TCR beta CDR3 regions was carried out from RNA transcripts. A first-round RT-PCR of the TCR CDR3 used the HTBI primer set with the Qiagen OneStep RT-PCR kit. Through fastp at Q25 and MiXCR, TCRdb rebuilt clones from the public reads, retaining in-frame beta chains. A single entry per CDR3 protein holds the most common genes and DNA from its merged rows. In this sample the table shows under 600,000 distinct CDR3 sequences, roughly 16% of which occur a single time. The ten largest clones add up to roughly 3.3% of the sample. Sequenced sample: blood. The receptors here all came from a woman aged 40 to 49 with Graves' ophthalmopathy.

This clonotype was seen ten or more times. The genes are TRBV12-3 or TRBV12-4 and TRBJ2-3, with D unresolved. Trimming shortened V by 1 base and J by 7 bases, and 12 bases separated the two germline ends. The CDR3 is 14 amino acids. The CDR3 DNA reads as TGTGCCAGCAGTTTAGGGTCAGCCATTAATACGCAGTATTTT. It codes for CASSLGSAINTQYF.

This clonotype was seen repeatedly, ten times or more. The rearrangement uses TRBV12-3 or TRBV12-4 and TRBJ1-6; unclear D gene. CDR3 length: 15 amino acids. V lost 5 bases and J lost 7, with 15 bases in between. The CDR3 DNA is TGTGCCAGCAGTCCCGAGGGCTCCCTGAATTCACCCCTCCACTTT. Translation: CASSPEGSLNSPLHF.